The rows below give T cell receptor beta chains drawn from one sample of a study of blood T cell repertoires in COVID-19. The table came from immunoSEQ multiplex PCR; TCRdb's copy has only in-frame clones and leaves some out. The table shows approximately 100,000 clones, with over 70% occurring only once. The sample was peripheral blood. These receptors came from a man in his 60s with acute or convalescent COVID-19. CDR3s include the opening cysteine and the closing phenylalanine or tryptophan. Fields, in order: clone size, D gene, V gene, J gene, CDR3 DNA, CDR3 protein. The D gene is left open where the match is weak. A clone size is listed for some rows: how often the clone was seen (once, few, many), or a class if it is expanded.

abundance: -; d_gene: -; v_gene: TRBV11-2; j_gene: TRBJ1-1; CDR3nt: TGTGCCAGCAGCTTAGTCCAGGGGTACACTGAAGCTTTCTTT; CDR3aa: CASSLVQGYTEAFF
abundance: -; d_gene: TRBD2; v_gene: TRBV12-5; j_gene: TRBJ2-1; CDR3nt: TGTGCTAGTGGTTTGGAGTCGGGACTAGCGGGACCCAATGAGCAGTTCTTC; CDR3aa: CASGLESGLAGPNEQFF
abundance: -; d_gene: -; v_gene: TRBV19; j_gene: TRBJ1-2; CDR3nt: TGTGCCAGCGTCCCGGACGGGGCTAACTATGGCTACACCTTC; CDR3aa: CASVPDGANYGYTF
abundance: -; d_gene: TRBD1; v_gene: TRBV6-5; j_gene: TRBJ1-2; CDR3nt: TGTGCCAGCAGTTACGGACAGGGGGGAATCTATGGCTACACCTTC; CDR3aa: CASSYGQGGIYGYTF
abundance: -; d_gene: -; v_gene: TRBV3-1/TRBV3-2; j_gene: TRBJ1-2; CDR3nt: TGTGCCAGCAGCCAAGATTATCTCAAATCCGGCTATGGCTACACCTTC; CDR3aa: CASSQDYLKSGYGYTF
abundance: few; d_gene: -; v_gene: TRBV27; j_gene: TRBJ1-3; CDR3nt: TGTGCCAGCAGTCCGGGGGGCATCCTCTCTGGAAACACCATATATTTT; CDR3aa: CASSPGGILSGNTIYF
abundance: -; d_gene: -; v_gene: TRBV4-1; j_gene: TRBJ2-2; CDR3nt: TGCGCCAGCAGCCATGTTTTTGCGGACACGACCACCGGGGAGCTGTTTTTT; CDR3aa: CASSHVFADTTTGELFF
abundance: -; d_gene: -; v_gene: TRBV27; j_gene: TRBJ2-3; CDR3nt: TGTGCCAGCAGTACAGATAGCGGTCTTGGCACAGATACGCAGTATTTT; CDR3aa: CASSTDSGLGTDTQYF
abundance: -; d_gene: -; v_gene: TRBV6-2/TRBV6-3; j_gene: TRBJ1-3; CDR3nt: TGTGCCAGCACCCCACAGGGATTAAACTCTGGAAACACCATATATTTT; CDR3aa: CASTPQGLNSGNTIYF
abundance: -; d_gene: TRBD1; v_gene: TRBV7-6; j_gene: TRBJ1-3; CDR3nt: TGTGCCAGCAGCCTAACCGGGACAGCCTCTGGAAACACCATATATTTT; CDR3aa: CASSLTGTASGNTIYF
abundance: -; d_gene: TRBD1; v_gene: TRBV5-1; j_gene: TRBJ1-5; CDR3nt: TGCGCCAGCAGCTTGGAAGGGGGCGGTTTTCATGAGCCCCAGCATTTT; CDR3aa: CASSLEGGGFHEPQHF
abundance: -; d_gene: -; v_gene: TRBV21-1; j_gene: TRBJ2-7; CDR3nt: TGTGCCAGCAGCAAAGTCGGGGTTTCAAACGAGCAGTACTTC; CDR3aa: CASSKVGVSNEQYF
abundance: -; d_gene: TRBD2; v_gene: TRBV25-1; j_gene: TRBJ2-7; CDR3nt: TGTGCCAGCAGTAAGGGACTAGCGGGAGTTCGGCAGTACTTC; CDR3aa: CASSKGLAGVRQYF
abundance: once; d_gene: -; v_gene: TRBV3-1/TRBV3-2; j_gene: TRBJ2-2; CDR3nt: TGTGCCAGCCGCAGGGAGGACGGCGGGGAGCTGTTTTTT; CDR3aa: CASRREDGGELFF
abundance: -; d_gene: TRBD1; v_gene: TRBV7-8; j_gene: TRBJ2-7; CDR3nt: TGTGCCAGCAGCTTATACCCGGGACAGTTCTCCTACGAGCAGTACTTC; CDR3aa: CASSLYPGQFSYEQYF
abundance: -; d_gene: TRBD2; v_gene: TRBV3-1/TRBV3-2; j_gene: TRBJ2-1; CDR3nt: TGTGCCAGCAGCCCTAGGGGTTCGGGAGGCGTGGATGAGCAGTTCTTC; CDR3aa: CASSPRGSGGVDEQFF
abundance: few; d_gene: -; v_gene: TRBV5-4; j_gene: TRBJ2-7; CDR3nt: TGTGCCAGCAGCCCCGGGGAGGTCCCCTACGAGCAGTACTTC; CDR3aa: CASSPGEVPYEQYF
abundance: -; d_gene: TRBD2; v_gene: TRBV7-6; j_gene: TRBJ2-1; CDR3nt: TGTGCCAGCAGCTTAGGACCTAGCGGCCCATACAATGAGCAGTTCTTC; CDR3aa: CASSLGPSGPYNEQFF
abundance: -; d_gene: -; v_gene: TRBV7-9; j_gene: TRBJ2-1; CDR3nt: TGTGCCAGCAGCCCAACATCGGGGACACGGGGCCCCCATTACAATGAGCAGTTCTTC; CDR3aa: CASSPTSGTRGPHYNEQFF
abundance: -; d_gene: -; v_gene: TRBV19; j_gene: TRBJ2-2; CDR3nt: TGTGCCAGCCGGACAGAGGCCAACACCGGGGAGCTGTTTTTT; CDR3aa: CASRTEANTGELFF
abundance: -; d_gene: -; v_gene: TRBV19; j_gene: TRBJ1-1; CDR3nt: TGTGCCAGTAGTAGGAGCTCCGCGGCCCGAGGTCCCAACACTGAAGCTTTCTTT; CDR3aa: CASSRSSAARGPNTEAFF
abundance: -; d_gene: TRBD1; v_gene: TRBV19; j_gene: TRBJ1-5; CDR3nt: TGTGCCAGTAGTACGGACCGCTCGAGGACAGGGGGCAATCAGCCCCAGCATTTT; CDR3aa: CASSTDRSRTGGNQPQHF
abundance: -; d_gene: TRBD2; v_gene: TRBV7-9; j_gene: TRBJ2-7; CDR3nt: TGTGCCAGCAGCTCCCGGGAGGTTTCCTACGAGCAGTACTTC; CDR3aa: CASSSREVSYEQYF
abundance: few; d_gene: -; v_gene: TRBV9; j_gene: TRBJ2-3; CDR3nt: TGTGCCAGCAGCGGCGGGCCCCGCAGGACTACTAGCACAGATACGCAGTATTTT; CDR3aa: CASSGGPRRTTSTDTQYF
abundance: -; d_gene: -; v_gene: TRBV19; j_gene: TRBJ2-2; CDR3nt: TGTGCCAGTAGTAGGGGCTACCTTAACACCGGGGAGCTGTTTTTT; CDR3aa: CASSRGYLNTGELFF
abundance: once; d_gene: -; v_gene: TRBV24-1; j_gene: TRBJ2-3; CDR3nt: TGTGCCACCAGTGACACAAGCGCTGTCACAGATACGCAGTATTTT; CDR3aa: CATSDTSAVTDTQYF
abundance: -; d_gene: TRBD2; v_gene: TRBV5-1; j_gene: TRBJ2-3; CDR3nt: TGCGCCAGCAGCTTGGAAGTCGGTAGCGGGAGCTCAAATACGCAGTATTTT; CDR3aa: CASSLEVGSGSSNTQYF
abundance: -; d_gene: TRBD1; v_gene: TRBV7-9; j_gene: TRBJ2-7; CDR3nt: TGTGCCAGCAGCTTAGTTGCGACAGGGGCCCACGAGCAGTACTTC; CDR3aa: CASSLVATGAHEQYF